A single sample is the source of the 29 T cell receptor beta chains below, sequenced in a study of OX40 agonist ivuxolimab in advanced cancers. This table comes from immunoSEQ multiplex PCR, and its TCRdb copy is limited to in-frame clones, with some not included. Of approximately 27,000 clones listed, roughly three quarters are singletons. The sequenced sample was CD4+ or CD8+ T cells sorted from blood, obtained in a trial of the OX40 agonist ivuxolimab. All receptors derive from an adult with an advanced solid tumor such as melanoma, head and neck, liver or kidney cancer.

This chain connects TRBV6-1 to TRBJ1-2, with D unclear. Trimming removed 5 bases at V and 7 bases at J, with 8 bases between. The CDR3 length is 11 residues. The germline V gene has CDR1 MNHNS and CDR2 SASEGT. CDR3 sequence: CASSPAGGYTF. The CDR3 nucleotides are TGTGCCAGCAGTCCGGCGGGTGGCTACACCTTC.

V gene TRBV7-9 combines with J gene TRBJ2-4; TRBD2 matches 7 bases. Trimming removed 2 bases from V and 0 bases from J; junction bases left unmatched: 10. Germline values: CDR1 SEHNR, CDR2 FQNEAQ (reference sequence). This CDR3 has 18 residues. In nucleotides, the CDR3 is TGTGCCAGCAGCTTAATCGACTCGGGAGGTGTAGCCAAAAACATTCAGTACTTC. As protein: CASSLIDSGGVAKNIQYF.

In this sample, this clone turned up a few times. The V call is TRBV23-1, the J call TRBJ2-1; D is possibly TRBD2 (5 bases). TRBV23-1 is an ORF, and what it does is uncertain. This CDR3 is built from 16 residues. V shed 7 bases and J shed 0 bases, with 16 bases lying between them. The CDR3 nucleotides are TGCGCCAGCACCCACCCAACTAGTAGCTCCTACAATGAGCAGTTCTTC. This translates into CASTHPTSSSYNEQFF.

The chain links TRBV12-5 to TRBJ1-5; weak D call: TRBD1 (5 bases). The V end lost 7 bases, the J end lost 7 bases, and 20 bases lay between the germline ends. CDR1 and CDR2 from the germline V gene are LGHNT and FRNRAP. This CDR3 spans 15 amino acids. CDR3 sequence reads: CASAPGGGGGQPQHF. In nucleotides, the CDR3 is TGTGCTAGTGCTCCTGGCGGGGGAGGAGGCCAGCCCCAGCATTTT.

The V gene is TRBV18, the J gene TRBJ1-4, with D maybe TRBD1 (5 bases). Germline-derived CDR1 and CDR2 are KGHSH and LQKENI. V was cut by 3 bases and J by 7 bases, with 12 bases left in between. The CDR3 loop spans 14 amino acids. CDR3 sequence: CASSPSRGTEKLFF. CDR3 DNA: TGTGCCAGCTCACCCTCGAGAGGGACTGAAAAACTGTTTTTT.

The chain combines TRBV5-1 with TRBJ2-1, with 10 bases fitting TRBD2. There are 15 residues in the CDR3. J was trimmed by 8 bases and V by 0 bases; bases with no gene match: 5. The germline CDR1 and CDR2 sequences are SGHRS and YFSETQ. For the CDR3, the DNA is TGCGCCAGCAGCTTGGGGACTAGCGGTCGGTATGAGCAGTTCTTC. It yields the protein CASSLGTSGRYEQFF. Filled out from reference TRBV5-1 and TRBJ2-1, the complete variable domain reads KAGVTQTPRYLIKTRGQQVTLSCSPISGHRSVSWYQQTPGQGLQFLFEYFSETQRNKGNFPGRFSGRQFSNSRSEMNVSTLELGDSALYLCASSLGTSGRYEQFFGPGTRLTVL.

A single count supports this clone. J is TRBJ2-2 and V is TRBV6-6, with 7 bases matching TRBD1. Trimming cost V 8 bases and J 4 bases; bases outside gene matches: 4. CDR1 and CDR2 from the germline V gene are MNHNY and SVGAGI (reference sequence). There are 13 residues in the CDR3. The CDR3: CASQGGGTGELFF. The CDR3 DNA follows: TGTGCCAGCCAAGGGGGCGGCACCGGGGAGCTGTTTTTT.

V and J are TRBV19 and TRBJ1-5; 7 nucleotides agree with TRBD1. The CDR3 is made up of 15 amino acids. The V and J ends lost 5 bases and 2 bases, in that order; junction bases with no gene match: 6. The germline V gene encodes CDR1 LNHDA and CDR2 SQIVND (reference sequence). The CDR3 nucleotides are TGTGCCAGTAGTCAGGGGGATTCGGGCAATCAGCCCCAGCATTTT. Its protein product is CASSQGDSGNQPQHF.

V is TRBV5-6 and J is TRBJ2-3; D is possibly TRBD2 (6 bases). Germline lookup yields CDR1 SGHDT and CDR2 YYEEEE. V dropped 3 bases and J dropped 4 bases, with 18 bases sitting between them. This CDR3 is built from 16 residues. CDR3 coding DNA: TGTGCCAGCAGCTCCCATCTGACTAGTGAGGCAGATACGCAGTATTTT. Its translation: CASSSHLTSEADTQYF.

The V and J genes are TRBV6-1 and TRBJ1-3; possibly TRBD1 for D (5 bases). The V gene lost 3 bases and the J gene lost 4 bases, with 16 bases spanning the gap. Germline CDR1 MNHNS, CDR2 SASEGT. This CDR3 comprises 16 residues. The CDR3 sequence is CASSDGGGALGNTIYF. For the CDR3, the DNA is TGTGCCAGCAGTGATGGAGGAGGGGCGCTCGGAAACACCATATATTTT.

The chain joins TRBV20-1 to TRBJ2-1, with TRBD1 matching over 8 bases. The CDR3 extends over 11 amino acids. J gave up 10 bases and V 5 bases, and 4 bases lay outside the gene matches. Germline V gene data show CDR1 as DFQATT and CDR2 as SNEGSKA (reference sequence). CDR3 DNA: TGCAGTGCTGGCAGGGGGCGAGAGCAGTTCTTC. Protein product: CSAGRGREQFF.

This clone was counted a single time. The genes are TRBV9 and TRBJ1-1; D gene unclear. V gave up 3 bases and J gave up 2 bases, with 11 bases separating them. Germline CDR1 SGDLS, CDR2 YYNGEE. This CDR3 contains 14 residues. Here the CDR3 DNA reads TGTGCCAGCAGCGCGGACCTAGCCAACACTGAAGCTTTCTTT. This codes for CASSADLANTEAFF.

This clone was seen a handful of times. The rearrangement links TRBV27 to TRBJ1-4, with D tentatively TRBD1 (5 bases). The V and J ends lost 6 bases and 7 bases respectively, with 15 bases between them. Per the germline V gene, CDR1 is MNHEY and CDR2 is SMNVEV (reference sequence). The CDR3 spans 14 residues. The CDR3 loop is CASRSGSLGEKLFF. DNA for the CDR3: TGTGCCAGCAGGTCAGGGTCTTTGGGTGAAAAACTGTTTTTT.

The chain recombines TRBV19 with TRBJ1-1; no clear D gene. Germline V gene lookup returns CDR1 LNHDA and CDR2 SQIVND (reference sequence). The CDR3 consists of 11 residues. V was trimmed by 4 bases and J by 3 bases, leaving 3 bases between them. CDR3 amino acids: CASSRYTEAFF. Written as DNA, the CDR3 is TGTGCCAGTAGTAGGTACACTGAAGCTTTCTTT. Using reference TRBV19 and TRBJ1-1 for the parts outside the CDR3, the full variable domain is DGGITQSPKYLFRKEGQNVTLSCEQNLNHDAMYWYRQDPGQGLRLIYYSQIVNDFQKGDIAEGYSVSREKKESFPLTVTSAQKNPTAFYLCASSRYTEAFFGQGTRLTVV.

Only one count was recorded for this clone. The chain recombines TRBV6-1 with TRBJ2-7; a weak D match, TRBD1 (5 bases). The CDR3 covers 17 residues. V was cut by 2 bases and J by 2 bases, with 19 bases left in between. Germline loops: CDR1 MNHNS, CDR2 SASEGT. CDR3 sequence reads: CASSEYIVAGKTYEQYF. In DNA form, the CDR3 reads TGTGCCAGCAGTGAATATATAGTGGCAGGGAAAACCTACGAGCAGTACTTC.

This clone was seen more than once but under ten times. The V gene is TRBV2, the J gene TRBJ1-5; 8 bases map to TRBD1. The junction had 8 bases not matched to a gene; V was cut back by 6 bases and J by 7 bases. The germline V gene has CDR1 SNHLY and CDR2 FYNNEI. The CDR3 covers 14 residues. The CDR3, as DNA: TGTGCCAGCAGGGGACAGGTCCATCTACAGCCCCAGCATTTT. It is translated as CASRGQVHLQPQHF.

The chain employs TRBV27 and TRBJ2-1; D gene ambiguous. Germline assignment: CDR1 MNHEY and CDR2 SMNVEV (reference sequence). The CDR3 totals 11 residues. V was shortened by 3 bases and J by 8 bases, with 5 bases between the two germline ends. The DNA for the CDR3 is TGTGCCAGCAGTTTGGGCGATGAGCAGTTCTTC. Protein: CASSLGDEQFF.

V is TRBV30 and J is TRBJ2-1, with 12 bases that match TRBD1. J gave up 9 bases and V 2 bases, and 5 bases lay outside the gene matches. The CDR3 totals 14 residues. Germline values: CDR1 GTSNPN, CDR2 SVGIG (reference sequence). As DNA, the CDR3 is TGTGCCTGGAGTTCCGGGACAGGGGGCTCTGAGCAGTTCTTC. Amino acid sequence: CAWSSGTGGSEQFF.

The chain combines TRBV18 with TRBJ1-4; D uncertain. Germline lookup yields CDR1 KGHSH and CDR2 LQKENI. V was pared by 3 bases and J by 3 bases, with 2 bases between. This CDR3 contains 12 residues. CDR3 region: CASSPSNEKLFF. The CDR3 DNA is TGTGCCAGCTCACCCTCTAATGAAAAACTGTTTTTT.

V is TRBV7-2 and J is TRBJ2-2, with 9 bases identical to TRBD2. The trim removed 1 base at V and 6 bases at J, leaving 9 bases unmatched. The CDR3 totals 17 residues. Germline V gene lookup returns CDR1 SGHTA and CDR2 FQGNSA. CDR3 loop: CASSLVLAGRRAGELFF. The CDR3 region has the DNA TGTGCCAGCAGCTTAGTTCTAGCGGGGAGACGGGCCGGGGAGCTGTTTTTT.

The rearrangement links TRBV6-1 to TRBJ1-3; no clear D gene. The V end was cut by 8 bases, the J end by 0 bases, with 14 bases between. CDR1 MNHNS and CDR2 SASEGT come from the germline V gene. The CDR3 covers 15 residues. In nucleotides, the CDR3 is TGTGCCAGCTCCGGAACAGCGTACTCTGGAAACACCATATATTTT. Its protein is CASSGTAYSGNTIYF.

This chain connects TRBV28 to TRBJ1-5; D gene ambiguous. CDR1 and CDR2 (germline): MDHEN, SYDVKM. Trimming pared 3 bases from V and 1 base from J, leaving 13 bases between. The CDR3 is made up of 16 amino acids. The CDR3 spells CASSFGDIISNQPQHF. CDR3 DNA: TGTGCCAGCAGTTTTGGTGACATTATAAGCAATCAGCCCCAGCATTTT. The full variable domain, rest sourced from reference TRBV28 and TRBJ1-5, is DVKVTQSSRYLVKRTGEKVFLECVQDMDHENMFWYRQDPGLGLRLIYFSYDVKMKEKGDIPEGYSVSREKKERFSLILESASTNQTSMYLCASSFGDIISNQPQHFGDGTRLSIL.

This rearrangement joins TRBV7-8 to TRBJ2-3; no clear D gene. Trimming shortened V by 5 bases and J by 6 bases, and 21 bases separated the two germline ends. Germline CDR1 reads SGHVS; CDR2 reads FQNEAQ. There are 16 residues in the CDR3. CDR3 sequence: CASSPMTAVDMDTQYF. The CDR3, as DNA: TGTGCCAGCAGCCCGATGACTGCCGTAGATATGGATACGCAGTATTTT.

J is TRBJ2-3 and V is TRBV6-5; D ambiguous. The CDR3 contains 15 residues. Deletions cut 4 bases from V and 2 bases from J, with 13 bases between. Germline V CDR1 and CDR2: MNHEY, SVGAGI. The CDR3 DNA sequence: TGTGCCAGCAGTTTGATCGCCTTTCCCACAGATACGCAGTATTTT. Residues: CASSLIAFPTDTQYF.

The V and J genes are TRBV5-5 and TRBJ1-5; D is undetermined. Trimming removed 1 base at V and 2 bases at J, with 13 bases between. The V gene's germline CDR1 is SGHKS and CDR2 YYEKEE (reference sequence). The CDR3 consists of 16 residues. CDR3 amino acids: CASSLRAADGNQPQHF. CDR3 bases: TGTGCCAGCAGCTTGAGGGCAGCCGATGGCAATCAGCCCCAGCATTTT.

The rearrangement joins TRBV4-1 to TRBJ1-5; 7 nucleotides agree with TRBD1. Losses at the gene ends were 2 bases for V and 5 bases for J; bases not matched to a gene: 12. The CDR3 loop spans 17 amino acids. CDR1 and CDR2 (germline): MGHRA, YSYEKL. The CDR3 sequence is CASSQPGDRAFYQPQHF. For the CDR3, the DNA is TGCGCCAGCAGCCAACCTGGTGACAGGGCCTTCTATCAGCCCCAGCATTTT.

The rearrangement joins TRBV27 to TRBJ2-7; no reliable D call. The germline V gene encodes CDR1 MNHEY and CDR2 SMNVEV (reference sequence). The CDR3 has 14 amino acids. The V end lost 6 bases, the J end lost 5 bases, and 17 bases lay between the germline ends. The CDR3 loop reads CASSSGLRPDEQYF. The CDR3 DNA reads TGTGCCAGCAGCTCCGGGCTCCGACCCGACGAGCAGTACTTC.

J is TRBJ1-1 and V is TRBV7-8; D remains unclear. The germline gives CDR1 SGHVS, CDR2 FQNEAQ. The V gene lost 2 bases and the J gene lost 0 bases, with 7 bases spanning the gap. This CDR3 spans 14 amino acids. CDR3 region: CASSLYQMNTEAFF. The CDR3 DNA is TGTGCCAGCAGCTTATACCAGATGAACACTGAAGCTTTCTTT.

CDR3 DNA sequence: TGTGCCAGCAGTTACGCCTTCAACAGGGTTAAGGGCTACACCTTC. The encoded protein is CASSYAFNRVKGYTF. The genes are TRBV6-5 and TRBJ1-2; maybe TRBD1 (6 bases). V was clipped by 2 bases and J by 8 bases, with 18 bases between them. Germline lookup yields CDR1 MNHEY and CDR2 SVGAGI. This CDR3 region has 15 residues.